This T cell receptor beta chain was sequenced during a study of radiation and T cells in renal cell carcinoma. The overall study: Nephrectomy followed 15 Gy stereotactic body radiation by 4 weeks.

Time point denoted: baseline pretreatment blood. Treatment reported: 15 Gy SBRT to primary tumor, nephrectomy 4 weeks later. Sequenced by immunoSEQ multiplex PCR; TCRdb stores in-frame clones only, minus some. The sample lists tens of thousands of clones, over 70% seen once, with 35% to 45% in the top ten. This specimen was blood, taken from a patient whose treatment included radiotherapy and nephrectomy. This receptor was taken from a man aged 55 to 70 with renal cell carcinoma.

The CDR3 reads CASSLGIRGLAGGNNEQFF. The CDR3 region has the DNA TGTGCCAGCAGCTTGGGCATTAGGGGACTAGCGGGAGGAAACAATGAGCAGTTCTTC. The gene calls are TRBV5-8 and TRBJ2-1, with TRBD2 identical over 15 bases. Germline lookup yields CDR1 SGHTS and CDR2 YDEGEE. The CDR3 totals 19 residues. V shed 0 bases, J shed 5 bases, and the junction held 9 bases outside the gene matches.